These T cell receptor beta chains were read from a single sample in a study of Graves' ophthalmopathy and Graves' hyperthyroidism. TCRdb redid the calling of the multiplex PCR reads with MiXCR, one entry per CDR3 protein. This sample has 500,000 to 700,000 distinct CDR3 sequences, with around a fifth found just once. Source material: peripheral blood. The source is a woman aged 18-35 years with stable Graves' hyperthyroidism. Some clones in this sample may be carry-over from other donors' samples. The CDR3 runs from the conserved cysteine through the conserved F or W. The D gene is left open where the match is weak. The size of a clone is reported for some rows only, either as once, few or many, or as a class for expanded clones.

>NA|TRBV29-1|TRBJ2-2|many
CSVEEGARSGELFF
TGCAGCGTTGAAGAGGGGGCGAGGTCCGGGGAGCTGTTTTTT
>NA|TRBV6-2/TRBV6-3|TRBJ1-2|many
CASSYQGYGYTF
TGTGCCAGCAGTTACCAGGGCTATGGCTACACCTTC
>NA|TRBV6-4|TRBJ1-5|many
CASSVYVRQHSNQPQHF
TGTGCCAGCAGTGTTTACGTGAGACAGCATAGCAATCAGCCCCAGCATTTT
>NA|TRBV7-9|TRBJ2-7|many
CASSPTLSSSTDFSYEQYF
TGTGCCAGCAGCCCCACCCTATCAAGCTCGACAGACTTCTCCTACGAGCAGTACTTC
>NA|TRBV18|TRBJ1-1|many
CASSPKSGTEAFF
TGTGCCAGCTCACCAAAATCGGGAACTGAAGCTTTCTTT
>TRBD1|TRBV30|TRBJ1-1|NA
CAWSAHRDRGEAFF
TGTGCCTGGAGTGCCCACCGGGACAGGGGTGAAGCTTTCTTT
>TRBD1|TRBV6-2/TRBV6-3|TRBJ1-5|many
CASSYSGQGWQPQHF
TGTGCCAGCAGTTACTCGGGACAGGGGTGGCAGCCCCAGCATTTT
>TRBD1|TRBV6-1|TRBJ2-2|many
CASSEQGDTGELFF
TGTGCCAGCAGTGAACAGGGGGACACCGGGGAGCTGTTTTTT
>TRBD2|TRBV12-3/TRBV12-4|TRBJ2-4|many
CASSFGGGVNIQYF
TGTGCCAGCAGTTTTGGGGGAGGGGTGAACATTCAGTACTTC
>NA|TRBV19|TRBJ2-2|NA
CASSRGRRTGELFF
TGTGCCAGTAGCCGAGGGCGCAGAACCGGGGAGCTGTTTTTT
>NA|TRBV20-1|TRBJ1-2|many
CSAGSGNYGYTF
TGCAGTGCTGGATCAGGGAACTATGGCTACACCTTC
>NA|TRBV3-1|TRBJ2-2|NA
CASSPHGNKGTGELFF
TGTGCCAGCAGCCCCCACGGAAATAAAGGCACCGGGGAGCTGTTTTTT
>NA|TRBV20-1|TRBJ1-5|NA
CSAISRQTNQPQHF
TGCAGTGCTATCTCCCGACAGACAAATCAGCCCCAGCATTTT
>NA|TRBV20-1|TRBJ1-3|few
CSASGYGNTIYF
TGCAGTGCTAGCGGTTACGGAAACACCATATATTTT
>TRBD1|TRBV12-3/TRBV12-4|TRBJ1-5|many
CASSAEILRGRVEQPQHF
TGTGCCAGCAGTGCCGAGATCCTCAGGGGGCGGGTAGAGCAGCCCCAGCATTTT